What follows are 30 T cell receptor beta chains derived from one specimen sequenced in a study of blood T cells in healthy people across ages. The second PCR ran about 7 to 12 cycles with a sample-barcoded 5' primer and J-beta primers. TCRdb re-called the 5' RACE reads with MiXCR, one entry per CDR3 protein. This table holds fewer than 2,000,000 distinct CDR3 sequences, about 31% found once. Material: blood. These receptors originate from a woman in her twenties or thirties in good health.

In this sample, this clonotype turned up a few times. This chain uses TRBV5-1 with TRBJ2-3; TRBD1 agrees at 9 bases. Germline CDR1 is SGHRS and CDR2 is YFSETQ. This CDR3 spans 17 amino acids. V trimming: 3 bases; J trimming: 3 bases; junction bases outside the gene matches: 11. The CDR3 sequence is CASSSPPGQGRTDTQYF. CDR3 DNA: TGCGCCAGCAGCTCCCCCCCGGGACAGGGAAGGACAGATACGCAGTATTTT.

This clonotype came up a few times. J is TRBJ2-3 and V is TRBV4-2, with D possibly matching TRBD2 (5 bases). Germline CDR1 is LGHNA and CDR2 is YNFKEQ. The CDR3 contains 15 residues. Trimming cost V 0 bases and J 5 bases, with 12 bases left between them. This CDR3 reads CASSQEVLVRDTQYF. Written as DNA, the CDR3 is TGTGCCAGCAGCCAAGAGGTACTAGTACGAGATACGCAGTATTTT.

This clonotype came up a few times. The chain uses TRBV20-1 and TRBJ2-7; TRBD1 or TRBD2 may be the D gene (5 bases each). CDR3 size: 14 residues. CDR1 is DFQATT, CDR2 SNEGSKA, per germline (reference sequence). V dropped 1 base and J dropped 2 bases, with 12 bases sitting between them. CDR3 sequence: CSARGPGPPYEQYF. DNA of the CDR3: TGCAGTGCTAGAGGTCCGGGACCCCCCTACGAGCAGTACTTC.

This clonotype has ten or more counts. The V and J genes are TRBV3-1 and TRBJ2-7; the D gene is possibly TRBD2 (5 bases). Trimming removed 1 base from V and 3 bases from J, with 13 bases in between. Per germline, CDR1 LGHDT and CDR2 YNNKEL (reference sequence). The CDR3 has 15 residues. CDR3 sequence (DNA): TGTGCCAGCAGCCAAGGAGGGCTGCCCTTCTACGAGCAGTACTTC. It yields the protein CASSQGGLPFYEQYF.

The rearrangement joins TRBV7-6 to TRBJ1-1; D unclear. Trimming took 1 base from V and 6 from J, leaving 12 bases between them. Germline values: CDR1 SGHVS, CDR2 FNYEAQ. The CDR3 loop spans 14 amino acids. CDR3 coding DNA: TGTGCCAGCAGCTTAGATCCGGCGGTGGCTGAAGCTTTCTTT. Translating gives CASSLDPAVAEAFF.

V is TRBV15 and J is TRBJ2-5; 8 bases map to TRBD2. Germline CDR1 and CDR2: LNHNV and YYDKDF (reference sequence). With 3 bases clipped from V and 2 bases from J, the junction kept 8 bases outside the gene matches. The CDR3 contains 16 residues. The CDR3 loop reads CATSSGGGRGQETQYF. As DNA, the CDR3 is TGTGCCACCAGCAGCGGGGGGGGTAGGGGTCAAGAGACCCAGTACTTC.

The genes are TRBV12-3 or TRBV12-4 and TRBJ2-6; D is tentatively TRBD1 or TRBD2 (5 bases each). V was pared by 1 base and J by 0 bases, with 13 bases between. The CDR3 spans 18 residues. The CDR3 sequence: CASSLGWGTSSGANVLTF. CDR3 coding DNA: TGTGCCAGCAGTTTAGGGTGGGGCACTAGCTCTGGGGCCAACGTCCTGACTTTC.

V is TRBV3-1 and J is TRBJ1-2; D uncertain. This CDR3 region has 13 residues. Trimming took 5 bases from V and 6 from J, leaving 13 bases between them. Germline CDR1 is LGHDT and CDR2 is YNNKEL (reference sequence). CDR3 in DNA: TGTGCCAGCAGCTCGATAGGAGAGAATGGCTACACCTTC. Its translation: CASSSIGENGYTF.

The chain carries TRBV6-5 and TRBJ2-4; D possibly corresponds to TRBD1 (6 bases). The CDR3 has 13 amino acids. Germline CDR1 and CDR2: MNHEY and SVGAGI. V was clipped by 10 bases and J by 13 bases, with 23 bases between them. The CDR3 here is CATGSGTGSIQYF. The CDR3 DNA is TGTGCCACCGGTTCCGGAACAGGGTCTATCCAGTACTTC.

The V and J genes are TRBV4-1 and TRBJ1-1, with TRBD1 matching over 7 bases. The CDR3 length is 17 residues. Germline V CDR1 and CDR2: MGHRA, YSYEKL. V shed 4 bases and J 0 bases; nucleotides not matched to a gene: 11. CDR3 nucleotide sequence: TGCGCCAGCAGCCCGCGACAGGGCATACTGATGAACACTGAAGCTTTCTTT. It encodes CASSPRQGILMNTEAFF.

This chain joins TRBV27 and TRBJ2-1; 7 bases line up with TRBD2. Germline V CDR1 and CDR2: MNHEY, SMNVEV (reference sequence). The CDR3 runs 16 residues. Trimming cost V 7 bases and J 2 bases; bases outside gene matches: 11. In nucleotides, the CDR3 is TGTGCCAGCATTTCCCTAACTAGCGTCCCCTACAATGAGCAGTTCTTC. This sequence encodes CASISLTSVPYNEQFF.

Points on this clonotype: This may be a read error: a much more frequent sequence differs by one nucleotide. The chain has TRBV6-2 or TRBV6-3 and TRBJ2-5; D is uncertain. CDR1 is MNHEY and CDR2 is SVGEGT in the germline V gene. The CDR3 runs 12 residues. DNA for the CDR3: TGTACCAGCAGTTACTTGGGGGAGACCCAGTACTTC. Translating it yields CTSSYLGETQYF.

The chain combines TRBV18 with TRBJ1-2, with D unclear. Between the trimmed V and J ends, which lost 3 bases and 6 bases, there was a span of 14 bases. This CDR3 has 14 residues. CDR1 and CDR2 (germline): KGHSH, LQKENI. CDR3 in DNA: TGTGCCAGCTCACCGTTTGCTGGATCAAATGGCTACACCTTC. It yields the protein CASSPFAGSNGYTF.

A note on this clonotype: At one boundary the junction diverges from the germline segment, which might be a read error. The chain carries TRBV4-1 and TRBJ2-3; possible D gene TRBD2, 6 bases. The germline gives CDR1 MGHRA, CDR2 YSYEKL. The CDR3 loop spans 16 amino acids. The CDR3 bases are TGCGCCGGCAGCCCGCTAGAGCGGGTGAGCACAGATACGCAGTATTTT. It encodes CAGSPLERVSTDTQYF.

The rearrangement links TRBV12-3 or TRBV12-4 to TRBJ2-1; D remains unclear. This CDR3 contains 11 residues. V lost 3 bases and J lost 15, with 12 bases in between. CDR3 nucleotide sequence: TGTGCCAGCAGTTTTTCGGCAGGTCGGTTCTTC. Translated: CASSFSAGRFF.

The V gene is TRBV3-1, the J gene TRBJ2-7; a weak D match, TRBD1 (7 bases). V was cut by 4 bases and J by 1 base, with 14 bases left in between. The CDR3 consists of 15 residues. Looked up from germline, CDR1 is LGHDT and CDR2 is YNNKEL (reference sequence). The CDR3 loop reads CASSRGAGGSYEQYF. CDR3 DNA sequence: TGTGCCAGCAGCCGGGGGGCAGGGGGATCCTACGAGCAGTACTTC.

There are many counts of this clonotype. The chain links TRBV27 to TRBJ1-2, with 7 nucleotides matching TRBD1. The trim removed 6 bases at V and 0 bases at J, leaving 4 bases unmatched. Germline CDR1 MNHEY, CDR2 SMNVEV (reference sequence). The CDR3 runs to 14 residues. CDR3 nucleotides: TGTGCCAGCAGACCTACAGGGGCTAACTATGGCTACACCTTC. This codes for CASRPTGANYGYTF.

Note on this clonotype: At one of its ends the junction is not consistent with the germline gene, which may arise from a read error. The chain recombines TRBV7-2 with TRBJ2-5; D uncertain. In germline, CDR1 is SGHTA, CDR2 FQGNSA. The CDR3 length is 12 residues. DNA of the CDR3: TGTGCCAGCAGCTTTTTTTCGGAGATCCAGTACTTC. Protein: CASSFFSEIQYF. The full variable domain, rest sourced from reference TRBV7-2 and TRBJ2-5, is GAGVSQSPSNKVTEKGKDVELRCDPISGHTALYWYRQSLGQGLEFLIYFQGNSAPDKSGLPSDRFSAERTGGSVSTLTIQRTQQEDSAVYLCASSFFSEIQYFGPGTRLLVL.

The chain employs TRBV3-1 and TRBJ1-4; D not resolved. V shed 6 bases and J shed 7 bases, with 18 bases lying between them. Per germline, CDR1 LGHDT and CDR2 YNNKEL (reference sequence). This CDR3 spans 15 amino acids. Here the CDR3 DNA reads TGTGCCAGCAGAAGATCGGAGGTTTCTAGTGAAAAACTGTTTTTT. Protein sequence: CASRRSEVSSEKLFF.

This clonotype appeared many times. The V call is TRBV9, the J call TRBJ2-5; D perhaps matches TRBD2 (5 bases). Trimming took off 3 bases at V and 5 bases at J, with 11 bases between the two ends. Per germline, CDR1 SGDLS and CDR2 YYNGEE. This CDR3 has 13 residues. This chain's CDR3 is CASSGGVSETQYF. The CDR3, as DNA: TGTGCCAGCAGCGGGGGAGTGTCGGAGACCCAGTACTTC.

V gene TRBV25-1 combines with J gene TRBJ2-1, with D perhaps TRBD1 or TRBD2 (7 bases each). With 10 bases removed from V and 2 bases from J, the gap between germline ends came to 15 bases. The CDR3 spans 14 residues. Germline CDR1 is MGHDK and CDR2 is SYGVNS. CDR3 bases: TGTGCCACCCAGGGAGGGGGCGCCTACAATGAGCAGTTCTTC. Encoded protein: CATQGGGAYNEQFF.

This rearrangement joins TRBV20-1 to TRBJ2-3; D perhaps matches TRBD2 (6 bases). Germline V gene data show CDR1 as DFQATT and CDR2 as SNEGSKA (reference sequence). This CDR3 is built from 15 residues. The V end was cut by 3 bases, the J end by 5 bases, with 18 bases between. CDR3 DNA: TGCAGTGCTAGTAGGGCGGGACTTCAGAGAGATACGCAGTATTTT. It yields the protein CSASRAGLQRDTQYF.

The chain is built from TRBV27 and TRBJ1-5; D gene ambiguous. V was shortened by 6 bases and J by 1 base, with 13 bases between the two germline ends. The CDR3 length is 15 residues. Per the germline V gene, CDR1 is MNHEY and CDR2 is SMNVEV (reference sequence). The DNA for the CDR3 is TGTGCCAGCAGGGACTTCCGCGGGAGCAATCAGCCCCAGCATTTT. Its translation is CASRDFRGSNQPQHF.

DNA for the CDR3: TGCGCCAGCAGCTTGACAGGGATCTGGGAGCTGTTTTTT. Translating gives CASSLTGIWELFF. The chain is built from TRBV5-1 and TRBJ2-2, with TRBD1 as a possible D gene (6 bases). Trimming shortened V by 1 base and J by 9 bases, and 10 bases separated the two germline ends. The CDR3 covers 13 residues. Germline V gene data show CDR1 as SGHRS and CDR2 as YFSETQ.

The CDR3 is CASSEPGTGTLGELFF. Written as DNA, the CDR3 is TGCGCCAGCAGCGAGCCTGGGACAGGGACGTTAGGGGAGCTGTTTTTT. This sequence joins TRBV5-1 and TRBJ2-2; 9 positions match TRBD1. J was trimmed by 8 bases and V by 4 bases; bases with no gene match: 12. Germline V gene lookup returns CDR1 SGHRS and CDR2 YFSETQ. The CDR3 totals 16 residues.

In its sample, this clonotype was seen a few times. This chain links TRBV4-1 with TRBJ1-1; D remains unclear. Trimming shortened V by 3 bases and J by 1 base, and 12 bases separated the two germline ends. The CDR3 covers 15 residues. Germline lookup yields CDR1 MGHRA and CDR2 YSYEKL. Written as DNA, the CDR3 is TGCGCCAGCAGCCACACCTATAGCCAGAACACTGAAGCTTTCTTT. Translated: CASSHTYSQNTEAFF.

This clonotype was counted a few times. The rearrangement links TRBV6-2 or TRBV6-3 to TRBJ2-7; 12 nucleotides match TRBD2. The CDR3 spans 13 residues. From germline, CDR1 is MNHEY and CDR2 SVGEGT. V lost 4 bases and J lost 12; bases outside the gene matches: 7. CDR3 DNA sequence: TGTGCCAGCAGTTGGACTAGCGGGGTCGCGTGGTACTTC. Encoded protein: CASSWTSGVAWYF.

The chain recombines TRBV4-1 with TRBJ2-1; 7 nucleotides match TRBD1. The germline CDR1 and CDR2 sequences are MGHRA and YSYEKL. With 3 bases clipped from V and 10 bases from J, the junction kept 9 bases outside the gene matches. The CDR3 is 14 amino acids. As DNA, the CDR3 is TGCGCCAGCAGCCATTACACAGGGGAAGGGGAGCAGTTCTTC. Translated, it gives CASSHYTGEGEQFF.

The rearrangement links TRBV5-4 to TRBJ1-2, with TRBD1 matching 8 bases. The CDR3 contains 14 residues. Germline V gene sequence: CDR1 SGHNT, CDR2 YYREEE (reference sequence). Trimming took 6 bases from V and 4 from J; bases not matched to a gene: 8. Here the CDR3 reads CASTMTGARYGYTF. CDR3 DNA sequence: TGTGCCAGCACGATGACAGGGGCTCGCTATGGCTACACCTTC.

The rearrangement links TRBV7-6 to TRBJ1-2; 8 nucleotides match TRBD1. The V and J ends lost 5 bases and 9 bases, in that order; junction bases with no gene match: 8. The CDR3 loop spans 13 amino acids. Germline CDR1 and CDR2: SGHVS and FNYEAQ. The chain's CDR3 is CASSHQGAASYTF. The CDR3 nucleotides read TGTGCCAGCAGCCATCAGGGGGCTGCGAGCTACACCTTC.